This is a list of T cell receptor beta chains from one sample in a study of response to subunit inactivated influenza vaccine. TCRdb passed the RT-PCR reads through MiXCR, listing each CDR3 protein once. The table lists roughly 190,000 distinct CDR3 sequences, approximately 12% of them singletons. This sample also appeared in a second study, on T cells expressing NK-cell markers.

The sample consisted of CD8+ T cells sorted from PBMCs, taken roughly 13 days after vaccination. The receptors stem from a man aged 45-65 years who received an inactivated influenza vaccine. The CDR3 runs from the conserved cysteine through the conserved F or W. A D gene is named only where the DNA matches it firmly. Expanded clones are given a class, and other clones once, few, many or no size at all.

v_gene,abundance,d_gene,j_gene,CDR3nt,CDR3aa
TRBV7-6,many,.,TRBJ2-7,TGTGCCAGCAGTCCCGGAGAAGAGCAGTACTTC,CASSPGEEQYF
TRBV6-2/TRBV6-3,many,TRBD2,TRBJ2-1,TGTGCCATCGGGAGGGGGAGCTCCTACAATGAGCAGTTCTTC,CAIGRGSSYNEQFF
TRBV27,few,TRBD2,TRBJ2-1,TGTGCCAGCAGTTTAGGACTAGCGACCTACAATGAGCAGTTCTTC,CASSLGLATYNEQFF
TRBV10-3,.,.,TRBJ2-1,TGTGCCACCGAAGAAGGTTCCTACAATGAGCAGTTCTTC,CATEEGSYNEQFF
TRBV27,.,TRBD1,TRBJ2-7,TGTGCCAGCAGTTTCATCTCTCCGGGACAGGGGGCCTACGAGCAGTACTTC,CASSFISPGQGAYEQYF
TRBV12-3/TRBV12-4,many,TRBD1,TRBJ2-2,TGTGCCAGCAGCACGACAGGGTATGGCACCGGGGAGCTGTTTTTT,CASSTTGYGTGELFF
TRBV4-1,.,TRBD1,TRBJ2-7,TGCGCCAGCAGCCAACTAGGGACAGGGCACTACGAGCAGTACTTC,CASSQLGTGHYEQYF
TRBV7-6,few,.,TRBJ1-1,TGTGCCAGCAGCTTAGTGGCAGGGCTTATGAACACTGAAGCTTTCTTT,CASSLVAGLMNTEAFF
TRBV7-8,.,.,TRBJ2-7,TGTGCCAGCAGCTGGGGACCGCACGCGTACGAGCAGTACTTC,CASSWGPHAYEQYF
TRBV5-1,many,.,TRBJ2-3,TGCGCCAGCAGCTCGGAGGACTCCTTCGATACGCAGTATTTT,CASSSEDSFDTQYF
TRBV28,.,.,TRBJ2-3,TGTGCCAGCAGTTTCCCCCCCCGGAAGTCGGCAGATACGCAGTATTTT,CASSFPPRKSADTQYF
TRBV7-9,.,.,TRBJ1-2,TGTGCCAGCAGCTTCCCAAACACGGTTAACTATGGCTACACCTTC,CASSFPNTVNYGYTF
TRBV4-1,many,.,TRBJ1-1,TGCGCCAGCAGCCAAGGTTCCGGGAACACTGAAGCTTTCTTT,CASSQGSGNTEAFF
TRBV9,.,.,TRBJ2-1,TGTGCCAGCAGCGTAGGTCGCGAAGTTATCGGAAGCTCCTACAATGAGCAGTTCTTC,CASSVGREVIGSSYNEQFF